This passage covers 19 T cell receptor beta chains from one sample sequenced in a study of blood T cell repertoires in COVID-19 (dated by TCRdb to 2020 to 2021). Library generation was performed with the immunoSEQ multiplex PCR assay. Not all clones reach the TCRdb copy of this immuneACCESS table, which keeps in-frame sequences only. Checked studies attribute under half of the gap to unresolved V genes and leave the rest unexplained. For this sample the table gives 300,000 to 350,000 clones, of which roughly 90% were detected only once. Clones ranked in the top ten supply about 4.2% of the sample. Sample: PBMCs or T cells enriched from blood (not recorded which). The source of these receptors is a woman aged 25 to 39 who had been exposed to COVID-19.

This chain links TRBV21-1 with TRBJ1-2. TRBV21-1 is annotated as a pseudogene. The CDR3 runs to 15 residues. The CDR3 is CASSKAEVGNYGYTF. CDR3 nucleotide sequence: TGTGCCAGCAGCAAAGCCGAGGTCGGCAACTATGGCTACACCTTC.

The chain carries TRBV4-2 and TRBJ1-1; the match to TRBD1 covers 10 bases. The CDR3 sequence is 16 residues long. With 1 base clipped from V and 5 bases from J, the junction kept 7 bases outside the gene matches. Germline V gives CDR1 LGHNA, CDR2 YNFKEQ. In nucleotides, the CDR3 is TGTGCCAGCAGCCAAGCGGGGACAGGGGTAGGTACTGAAGCTTTCTTT. Encoded protein: CASSQAGTGVGTEAFF.

The chain has TRBV5-1 and TRBJ2-2; perhaps TRBD2 as D (6 bases). Trimming removed 4 bases from V and 3 bases from J, with 16 bases in between. The CDR3 runs to 16 residues. Per germline, CDR1 SGHRS and CDR2 YFSETQ. The CDR3 DNA is TGCGCCAGCAGCCTTGGAGGGCGGACCTACACCGGGGAGCTGTTTTTT. As protein: CASSLGGRTYTGELFF.

This clone appeared a few times. The V and J genes are TRBV4-3 and TRBJ2-3; 11 bases fit TRBD2. Germline CDR1 LGHNA, CDR2 YSLEER. Trimming took 1 base from V and 4 from J; bases not matched to a gene: 10. The CDR3 runs to 18 residues. The CDR3 nucleotides are TGCGCCAGCAGCCAAGTACCCACTGGTAGCGGGGGGGCAGATACGCAGTATTTT. Amino acids: CASSQVPTGSGGADTQYF.

The chain has TRBV7-2 and TRBJ2-5; D possibly corresponds to TRBD1 (5 bases). This CDR3 comprises 15 residues. Per germline, CDR1 SGHTA and CDR2 FQGNSA. The ends were cut back, 2 bases at V and 1 base at J, with 11 bases in the middle. For the CDR3, the DNA is TGTGCCAGCAGCTTATATGGGCAGGGCCAAGAGACCCAGTACTTC. Translating gives CASSLYGQGQETQYF.

The chain combines TRBV4-3 with TRBJ1-1; 10 bases agree with TRBD1. In germline, CDR1 is LGHNA, CDR2 YSLEER. The V and J ends lost 0 bases and 5 bases, in that order; junction bases with no gene match: 6. The CDR3 runs 16 residues. This CDR3 reads CASSQDDRGPGTEAFF. In DNA, the CDR3 is TGCGCCAGCAGCCAAGATGACAGGGGGCCAGGAACTGAAGCTTTCTTT.

The chain employs TRBV5-5 and TRBJ2-3; D is undetermined. CDR1 is SGHKS, CDR2 YYEKEE, per germline (reference sequence). The CDR3 totals 15 residues. V lost 4 bases, J lost 2 bases, and 14 bases lay in between. The CDR3 sequence: CASSPVPAFTDTQYF. As DNA, the CDR3 is TGTGCCAGCAGCCCGGTCCCAGCGTTCACAGATACGCAGTATTTT.

The chain carries TRBV5-8 and TRBJ2-3; D possibly corresponds to TRBD1 (6 bases). V dropped 3 bases and J dropped 4 bases, with 15 bases sitting between them. This CDR3 has 15 residues. CDR1 and CDR2 from the germline V gene are SGHTS and YDEGEE. Here the CDR3 reads CASSYRATGADTQYF. The CDR3, as DNA: TGTGCCAGCAGCTACAGGGCAACTGGCGCAGATACGCAGTATTTT.

V gene TRBV5-1 combines with J gene TRBJ2-3, with D uncertain. This CDR3 contains 17 residues. CDR1 is SGHRS and CDR2 is YFSETQ in the germline V gene. The V gene lost 4 bases and the J gene lost 3 bases, with 21 bases spanning the gap. The DNA for the CDR3 is TGCGCCAGCAGCAAGCCCGGCCGGCCCGAGGAAACAGATACGCAGTATTTT. This codes for CASSKPGRPEETDTQYF.

The V gene is TRBV4-2, the J gene TRBJ1-1, with D possibly being TRBD1 (5 bases). Germline CDR1 and CDR2: LGHNA and YNFKEQ. The CDR3 is 15 residues long. V was clipped by 2 bases and J by 4 bases, with 14 bases between them. CDR3 DNA sequence: TGTGCCAGCAGCCAATCCGACAGAACCTCCACTGAAGCTTTCTTT. Its protein product is CASSQSDRTSTEAFF.

V usage is TRBV4-2 and J usage is TRBJ1-5, with 7 positions matching TRBD1. The CDR3 loop spans 16 amino acids. Germline V gene sequence: CDR1 LGHNA, CDR2 YNFKEQ. V trimming: 5 bases; J trimming: 2 bases; junction bases outside the gene matches: 9. Written as DNA, the CDR3 is TGTGCCAGCAGCACAGGGGTAACGAAGGGCAATCAGCCCCAGCATTTT. Residues: CASSTGVTKGNQPQHF.

This chain links TRBV4-1 with TRBJ1-2, with 8 bases identical to TRBD1. Looked up from germline, CDR1 is MGHRA and CDR2 is YSYEKL. The CDR3 spans 15 residues. With V trimmed by 4 bases and J by 8 bases, 12 bases remained unmatched. The CDR3 sequence is CASSPWTGSAVGYTF. The DNA of the CDR3 is TGCGCCAGCAGCCCCTGGACAGGGAGTGCGGTAGGCTACACCTTC.

The table lists this clone with a count of one. The chain uses TRBV6-1 and TRBJ2-7; 8 nucleotides match TRBD1. The germline V gene has CDR1 MNHNS and CDR2 SASEGT. Trimming took 3 bases from V and 7 from J; bases not matched to a gene: 11. The CDR3 runs to 15 residues. CDR3 residues: CASSDTGTGVEEQYF. CDR3 sequence (DNA): TGTGCCAGCAGTGATACCGGGACAGGAGTTGAAGAGCAGTACTTC.

The chain has TRBV5-1 and TRBJ2-3, with TRBD2 matching over 8 bases. CDR3 length: 15 amino acids. V trimming: 2 bases; J trimming: 7 bases; junction bases outside the gene matches: 9. Germline lookup yields CDR1 SGHRS and CDR2 YFSETQ. CDR3 sequence (DNA): TGCGCCAGCAGCTTCGAGCGGGGGCCTGAGTATACGCAGTATTTT. Translation: CASSFERGPEYTQYF.

The chain carries TRBV7-2 and TRBJ1-1, with no clear D. The CDR3 length is 13 residues. The V gene's germline CDR1 is SGHTA and CDR2 FQGNSA. The V and J ends lost 2 bases and 3 bases respectively, with 7 bases between them. In DNA, the CDR3 is TGTGCCAGCAGCTTAACTGCGGACACTGAAGCTTTCTTT. It codes for CASSLTADTEAFF.

The J gene is TRBJ2-2, the V gene TRBV4-1; 13 bases map to TRBD2. Trimming cost V 0 bases and J 4 bases; bases outside gene matches: 14. The CDR3 sequence is 21 residues long. The germline V gene encodes CDR1 MGHRA and CDR2 YSYEKL. The CDR3 spells CASSQDSVGLAGDPLTGELFF. The CDR3 coding sequence is TGCGCCAGCAGCCAAGATAGCGTCGGACTAGCGGGGGACCCCCTCACCGGGGAGCTGTTTTTT.

The CDR3 DNA reads TGTGCTAGTGGTTTGGAACAGGGTAGGACCAATGAGCAGTTCTTC. As protein: CASGLEQGRTNEQFF. The V gene is TRBV12-5, the J gene TRBJ2-1; a weak D match, TRBD1 (6 bases). Germline CDR1 reads LGHNT; CDR2 reads FRNRAP. V shed 1 base and J shed 6 bases, with 13 bases lying between them. The CDR3 contains 15 residues.

This rearrangement joins TRBV7-9 to TRBJ1-4; D unresolved. Trimming removed 4 bases from V and 8 bases from J, with 14 bases in between. Germline CDR1 SEHNR, CDR2 FQNEAQ (reference sequence). The CDR3 runs to 14 residues. CDR3 sequence reads: CASSWRETGEKLFF. CDR3 sequence (DNA): TGTGCCAGCAGCTGGAGAGAGACTGGAGAAAAACTGTTTTTT.

J is TRBJ1-4 and V is TRBV4-2; no clear D gene. V lost 2 bases to trimming and J lost 0 bases, with 10 bases between them. The length of the CDR3 is 16 residues. CDR1 LGHNA and CDR2 YNFKEQ come from the germline V gene. CDR3 in amino acids: CASSQISGATNEKLFF. CDR3 nucleotide sequence: TGTGCCAGCAGCCAAATATCGGGAGCAACTAATGAAAAACTGTTTTTT.